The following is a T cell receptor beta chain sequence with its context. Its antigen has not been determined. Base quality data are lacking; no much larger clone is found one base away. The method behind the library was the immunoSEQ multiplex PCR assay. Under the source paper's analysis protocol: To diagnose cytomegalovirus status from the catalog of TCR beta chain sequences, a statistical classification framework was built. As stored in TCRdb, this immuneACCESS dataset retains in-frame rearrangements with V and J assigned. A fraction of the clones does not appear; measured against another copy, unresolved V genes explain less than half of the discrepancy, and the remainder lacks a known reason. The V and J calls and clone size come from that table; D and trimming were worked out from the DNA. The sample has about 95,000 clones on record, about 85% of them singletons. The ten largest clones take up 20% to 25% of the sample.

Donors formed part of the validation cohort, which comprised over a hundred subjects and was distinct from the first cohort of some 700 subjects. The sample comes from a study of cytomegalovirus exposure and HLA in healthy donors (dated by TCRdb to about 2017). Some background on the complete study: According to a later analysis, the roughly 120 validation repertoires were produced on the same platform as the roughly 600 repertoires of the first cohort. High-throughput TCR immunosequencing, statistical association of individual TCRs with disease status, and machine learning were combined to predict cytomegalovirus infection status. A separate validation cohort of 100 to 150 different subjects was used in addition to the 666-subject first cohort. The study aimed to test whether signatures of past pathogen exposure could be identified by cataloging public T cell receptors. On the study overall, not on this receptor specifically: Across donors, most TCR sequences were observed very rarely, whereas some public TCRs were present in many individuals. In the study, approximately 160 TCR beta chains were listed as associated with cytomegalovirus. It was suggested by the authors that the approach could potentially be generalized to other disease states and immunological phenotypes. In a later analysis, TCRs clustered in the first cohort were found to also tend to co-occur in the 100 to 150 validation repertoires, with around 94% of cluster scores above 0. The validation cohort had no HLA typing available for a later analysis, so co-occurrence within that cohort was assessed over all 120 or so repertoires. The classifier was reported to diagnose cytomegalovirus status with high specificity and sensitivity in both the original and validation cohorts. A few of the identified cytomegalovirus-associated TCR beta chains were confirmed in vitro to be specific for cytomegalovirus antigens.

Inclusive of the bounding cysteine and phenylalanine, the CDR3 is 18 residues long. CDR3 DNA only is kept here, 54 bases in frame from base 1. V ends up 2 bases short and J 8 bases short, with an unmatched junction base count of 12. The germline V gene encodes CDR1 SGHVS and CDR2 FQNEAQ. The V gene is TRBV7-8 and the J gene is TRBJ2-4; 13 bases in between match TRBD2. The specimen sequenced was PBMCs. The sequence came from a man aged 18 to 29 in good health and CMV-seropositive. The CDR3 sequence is CASSLMRWTSGRMDIQYF. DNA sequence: TGTGCCAGCAGCTTAATGAGGTGGACTAGCGGGAGAATGGACATTCAGTACTTC.